A single sample gave rise to the 10 T cell receptor beta chains below, sequenced in a study of blood T cell repertoires in COVID-19. The assay was immunoSEQ multiplex PCR, and TCRdb's table has in-frame clones only and misses some. This table has roughly 500,000 clones, approximately 83% appearing once. Sample: peripheral blood. The receptors shown here come from a human donor in a cohort sampled during active COVID-19.

This chain connects TRBV5-6 to TRBJ1-5, with 8 bases lining up with TRBD1. Germline lookup yields CDR1 SGHDT and CDR2 YYEEEE. This CDR3 spans 15 amino acids. Trimming at V came to 4 bases and at J to 2 bases, leaving 5 bases not matched to a gene. The CDR3 region is CASSRGTGGNQPQHF. The CDR3, as DNA: TGTGCCAGCAGCAGAGGGACAGGCGGCAATCAGCCCCAGCATTTT.

CDR3 sequence reads: CASSLYRKAGGELFF. In DNA, the CDR3 is TGTGCCAGCAGTCTTTACCGAAAGGCGGGCGGGGAGCTGTTTTTT. The rearrangement uses TRBV6-5 and TRBJ2-2; tentatively, D is TRBD2 (5 bases). Between the trimmed V and J ends, which lost 5 bases and 7 bases, there was a span of 17 bases. Germline assignment: CDR1 MNHEY and CDR2 SVGAGI. This CDR3 spans 15 amino acids.

The chain uses TRBV18 and TRBJ1-5; D uncertain. V was pared by 3 bases and J by 4 bases, with 7 bases between. Germline assignment: CDR1 KGHSH and CDR2 LQKENI. CDR3 length: 13 residues. This CDR3 reads CASSPGLNQPQHF. Written as DNA, the CDR3 is TGTGCCAGCTCACCGGGCCTTAATCAGCCCCAGCATTTT.

This rearrangement joins TRBV11-1 to TRBJ1-1, with 7 positions matching TRBD1. V lost 1 base to trimming and J lost 1 base; unmatched junction nucleotides: 6. This CDR3 has 16 residues. CDR1 is SGHAT and CDR2 is FQDESV in the germline V gene (reference sequence). DNA of the CDR3: TGTGCCAGCAGCTTAGGAAGGACAGGTTCGAACACTGAAGCTTTCTTT. Amino acids: CASSLGRTGSNTEAFF.

The chain combines TRBV29-1 with TRBJ2-2; D might be TRBD1 (5 bases). The germline V gene encodes CDR1 SQVTM and CDR2 ANQGSEA. Trimming pared 6 bases from V and 0 bases from J, leaving 11 bases between. This CDR3 region has 14 residues. Written as DNA, the CDR3 is TGCAGCGTCGTAGGGGTAGCGAACACCGGGGAGCTGTTTTTT. This encodes CSVVGVANTGELFF.

The chain links TRBV6-1 to TRBJ1-5; D remains ambiguous. CDR3 length equals 17 residues. Looked up from germline, CDR1 is MNHNS and CDR2 is SASEGT. The V end lost 0 bases, the J end lost 2 bases, and 14 bases lay between the germline ends. CDR3 sequence reads: CASSEAAIREGNQPQHF. For the CDR3, the DNA is TGTGCCAGCAGTGAAGCGGCCATAAGGGAGGGCAATCAGCCCCAGCATTTT.

As DNA, the CDR3 is TGTGCCACCAGTGATCGGGAAGGACAGGGAAAGACGAATCAGCCCCAGCATTTT. Its protein is CATSDREGQGKTNQPQHF. The chain joins TRBV24-1 to TRBJ1-5; TRBD1 matches 8 bases. The V gene's germline CDR1 is KGHDR and CDR2 SFDVKD. CDR3 length equals 18 residues. J lost 4 bases, V lost 3 bases, and 13 bases had no gene match.

The chain joins TRBV5-4 to TRBJ1-5; the D gene is possibly TRBD1 (5 bases). CDR3 length: 13 residues. The ends were cut back, 2 bases at V and 5 bases at J, with 8 bases in the middle. Germline V lookup: CDR1 SGHNT, CDR2 YYREEE (reference sequence). In nucleotides, the CDR3 is TGTGCCAGCAGCTTCCAGGGCGATCAGCCCCAGCATTTT. Its translation is CASSFQGDQPQHF. The full variable domain, with the rest looked up from reference TRBV5-4 and TRBJ1-5, is ETGVTQSPTHLIKTRGQQVTLRCSSQSGHNTVSWYQQALGQGPQFIFQYYREEENGRGNFPPRFSGLQFPNYSSELNVNALELDDSALYLCASSFQGDQPQHFGDGTRLSIL.

The rearrangement links TRBV23-1 to TRBJ2-2; perhaps TRBD1 as D (6 bases). TRBV23-1 is an ORF; its function is uncertain. The CDR3 length is 20 residues. Trimming removed 3 bases from V and 0 bases from J, with 23 bases in between. The CDR3 reads CASSQPPLGRRQANTGELFF. DNA of the CDR3: TGCGCCAGCAGTCAGCCCCCCCTCGGCCGACGACAGGCGAACACCGGGGAGCTGTTTTTT.

The chain uses TRBV5-4 and TRBJ2-7, with D possibly matching TRBD2 (6 bases). Between the trimmed V and J ends, which lost 4 bases and 2 bases, there was a span of 19 bases. This CDR3 is built from 16 residues. Germline V gene data show CDR1 as SGHNT and CDR2 as YYREEE (reference sequence). CDR3 region: CASSAGTRGRAYEQYF. DNA for the CDR3: TGTGCCAGCAGCGCAGGGACTCGGGGGAGAGCCTACGAGCAGTACTTC.